The 10 T cell receptor beta chains listed next were all sequenced from one sample in a study of blood T cell repertoires in COVID-19. Sequencing was performed with immunoSEQ multiplex PCR; in TCRdb, only in-frame clones are kept and a portion is missing. The table lists some 300,000 clones, approximately 89% of them singletons. Sequencing was done on a sample of PBMCs or T cells enriched from blood (not recorded which). The origin of the receptors is a woman aged 50 to 65 who had been exposed to COVID-19.

This chain uses TRBV7-9 with TRBJ1-4, with unresolved D. The ends were cut back, 2 bases at V and 5 bases at J, with 12 bases in the middle. The CDR3 has 15 amino acids. Germline V CDR1 and CDR2: SEHNR, FQNEAQ (reference sequence). The CDR3 sequence: CASSLSGVDNEKLFF. DNA of the CDR3: TGTGCCAGCAGCTTATCAGGCGTCGACAATGAAAAACTGTTTTTT.

This rearrangement joins TRBV5-1 to TRBJ2-3, with TRBD1 matching over 9 bases. Germline values: CDR1 SGHRS, CDR2 YFSETQ. The CDR3 extends over 16 amino acids. V lost 3 bases and J lost 6; bases outside the gene matches: 11. The CDR3 bases are TGCGCCAGCAGCTCGGGACAGGGATTGATGACGGATACGCAGTATTTT. Amino acid sequence: CASSSGQGLMTDTQYF.

V gene TRBV3-1 (or the pseudogene TRBV3-2) combines with J gene TRBJ2-1; no firm D call. The ends were cut back, 5 bases at V and 4 bases at J, with 9 bases in the middle. Germline CDR1 and CDR2: LGHDT and YNNKEL (reference sequence). The CDR3 length is 13 residues. The CDR3 nucleotides read TGTGCCAGCAGCATCGGGTTATACAATGAGCAGTTCTTC. Its protein is CASSIGLYNEQFF.

The chain combines TRBV29-1 with TRBJ2-1, with 11 bases fitting TRBD1. This CDR3 spans 14 amino acids. Germline V gene data show CDR1 as SQVTM and CDR2 as ANQGSEA. V trimming: 6 bases; J trimming: 9 bases; junction bases outside the gene matches: 10. Here the CDR3 DNA reads TGCAGCGTCTTCGGACAGGGGGCGCAAGGTGAGCAGTTCTTC. Encoded protein: CSVFGQGAQGEQFF.

V is TRBV6-5 and J is TRBJ2-7; 14 bases are shared with TRBD2. CDR1 MNHEY and CDR2 SVGAGI come from the germline V gene. The CDR3 length is 15 residues. After removal of 7 bases from V and 0 bases from J, the junction contained 2 bases not matched to a gene. The CDR3 loop is CASTGTSGGSYEQYF. In nucleotides, the CDR3 is TGTGCCAGCACCGGGACTAGCGGGGGCTCCTACGAGCAGTACTTC.

The chain links TRBV11-2 to TRBJ2-7; 7 nucleotides agree with TRBD1. With 2 bases clipped from V and 5 bases from J, the junction kept 9 bases outside the gene matches. Germline V gene data show CDR1 as SGHAT and CDR2 as FQNNGV. CDR3 size: 15 residues. The CDR3, as DNA: TGTGCCAGCAGCTTACTAAAGACAGGGACGAACGAGCAGTACTTC. It translates to CASSLLKTGTNEQYF.

DNA for the CDR3: TGTGCCAGCAGTAAACAGTATGGCTACACCTTC. Protein product: CASSKQYGYTF. The rearrangement uses TRBV12-3 or TRBV12-4 and TRBJ1-2; D gene ambiguous. This CDR3 spans 11 amino acids. V was pared by 5 bases and J by 5 bases, with 6 bases between.

The table lists this clone with a count of one. The rearrangement links TRBV7-2 to TRBJ1-2; 7 bases line up with TRBD1. The CDR3 loop spans 16 amino acids. J gave up 8 bases and V 0 bases, and 12 bases lay outside the gene matches. CDR1 is SGHTA, CDR2 FQGNSA, per germline. CDR3 nucleotide sequence: TGTGCCAGCAGCTTAGCCGCACGAGAGGGGGCGCGGGGCTACACCTTC. It translates to CASSLAAREGARGYTF.

V is TRBV3-1 (or the pseudogene TRBV3-2) and J is TRBJ1-2; D remains unclear. V lost 5 bases, J lost 8 bases, and 9 bases lay in between. Germline CDR1 reads LGHDT; CDR2 reads YNNKEL (reference sequence). The CDR3 spans 11 residues. CDR3 in DNA: TGTGCCAGCAGCTACATTTGGGGCTACACCTTC. It is translated as CASSYIWGYTF.

This clone was seen only a few times. The chain links TRBV10-3 to TRBJ2-7, with 9 bases fitting TRBD1. The V gene end was trimmed by 2 bases and the J gene end by 3 bases; junction bases not matched to a gene: 8. This CDR3 contains 16 residues. Per germline, CDR1 ENHRY and CDR2 SYGVKD. As DNA, the CDR3 is TGTGCCATCAGTGAGCCGGACGGGACAGGGCACTACGAGCAGTACTTC. Protein sequence: CAISEPDGTGHYEQYF.